This T cell receptor (beta chain) was sequenced for a study of T cells in Graves' hyperthyroidism and ophthalmopathy. Study-level points and caveats: Researchers found most expanded thyroid clonotypes above 0.001 in blood as well.

There were TCR beta CDR3 regions amplified from RNA transcripts. First-round RT-PCR targeting the TCR CDR3 was performed with the HTBI primer set. TCRdb redid the calling of the multiplex PCR reads with MiXCR, one entry per CDR3 protein. The data show around 700,000 distinct CDR3 sequences, with under 20% seen just once and 16% held by the top ten. CDR1 SGHRS and CDR2 YFSETQ come from the germline V gene. The CDR3 has 17 amino acids. Points on this clonotype: Its antigen remains unknown. Mismatch with germline at one junction end may stem from a read error.

The genes are TRBV5-1 and TRBJ2-6, with a possible D match to TRBD1 (5 bases). The receptor was isolated from a woman between 50 and 59 years old with Graves' hyperthyroidism that later progressed to Graves' ophthalmopathy. The specimen was blood. The CDR3 sequence: CASSLEGPGSGANILTF. CDR3 bases: TGCGCCAGCAGCTTGGAGGGTCCTGGCTCTGGGGCCAACATCCTGACTTTC.